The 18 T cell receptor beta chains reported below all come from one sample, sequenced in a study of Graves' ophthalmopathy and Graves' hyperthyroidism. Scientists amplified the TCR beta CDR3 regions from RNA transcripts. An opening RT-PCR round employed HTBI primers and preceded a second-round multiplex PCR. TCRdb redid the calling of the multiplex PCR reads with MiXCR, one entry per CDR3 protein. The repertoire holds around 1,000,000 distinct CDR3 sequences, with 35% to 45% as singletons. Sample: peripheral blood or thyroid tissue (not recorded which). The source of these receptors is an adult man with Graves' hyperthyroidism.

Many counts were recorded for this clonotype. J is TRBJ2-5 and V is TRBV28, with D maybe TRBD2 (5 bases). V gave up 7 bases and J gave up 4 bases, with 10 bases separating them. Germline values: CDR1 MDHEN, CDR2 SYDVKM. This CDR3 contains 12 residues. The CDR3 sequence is CASIGGLETQYF. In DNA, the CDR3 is TGTGCCAGCATTGGAGGACTAGAGACCCAGTACTTC.

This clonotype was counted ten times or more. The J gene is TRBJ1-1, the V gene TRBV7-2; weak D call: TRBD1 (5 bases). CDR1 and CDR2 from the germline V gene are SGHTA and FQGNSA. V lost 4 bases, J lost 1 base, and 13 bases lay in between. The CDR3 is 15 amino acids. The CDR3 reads CASSSKGPPNTEAFF. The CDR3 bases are TGTGCCAGCAGCTCGAAGGGACCGCCGAACACTGAAGCTTTCTTT.

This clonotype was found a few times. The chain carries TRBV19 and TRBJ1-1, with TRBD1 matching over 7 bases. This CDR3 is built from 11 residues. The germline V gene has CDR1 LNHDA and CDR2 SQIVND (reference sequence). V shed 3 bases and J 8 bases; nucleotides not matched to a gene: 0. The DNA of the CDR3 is TGTGCCAGTAGTATGACAGGGGAAGCTTTCTTT. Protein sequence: CASSMTGEAFF.

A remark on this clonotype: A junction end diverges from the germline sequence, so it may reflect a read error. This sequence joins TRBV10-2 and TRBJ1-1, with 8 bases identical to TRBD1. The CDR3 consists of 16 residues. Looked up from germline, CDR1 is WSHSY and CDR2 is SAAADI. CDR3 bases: TGTGCCAGCAGTTTCCGGACAGGGCGGCTGAACACTGAAGCTTTCTTT. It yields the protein CASSFRTGRLNTEAFF.

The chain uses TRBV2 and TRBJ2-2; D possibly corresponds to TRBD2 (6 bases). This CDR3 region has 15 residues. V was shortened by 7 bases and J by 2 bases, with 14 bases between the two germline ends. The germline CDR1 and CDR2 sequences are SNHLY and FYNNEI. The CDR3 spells CASTGGLGNTGELFF. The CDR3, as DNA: TGTGCCAGCACCGGGGGACTTGGTAACACCGGGGAGCTGTTTTTT.

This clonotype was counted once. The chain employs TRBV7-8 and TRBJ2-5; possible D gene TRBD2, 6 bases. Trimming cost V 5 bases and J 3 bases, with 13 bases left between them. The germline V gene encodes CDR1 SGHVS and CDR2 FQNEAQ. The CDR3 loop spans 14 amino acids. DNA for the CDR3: TGTGCCAGCAGCGTAGGGCCGGGAGAAGAGACCCAGTACTTC. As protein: CASSVGPGEETQYF.

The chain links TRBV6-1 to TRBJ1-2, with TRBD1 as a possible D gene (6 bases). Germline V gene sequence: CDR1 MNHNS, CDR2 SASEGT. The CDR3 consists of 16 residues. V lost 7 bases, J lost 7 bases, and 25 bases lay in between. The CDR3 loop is CASNLPRSFGGSGYTF. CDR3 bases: TGTGCCAGCAATCTTCCCCGGTCGTTTGGGGGCTCTGGCTACACCTTC.

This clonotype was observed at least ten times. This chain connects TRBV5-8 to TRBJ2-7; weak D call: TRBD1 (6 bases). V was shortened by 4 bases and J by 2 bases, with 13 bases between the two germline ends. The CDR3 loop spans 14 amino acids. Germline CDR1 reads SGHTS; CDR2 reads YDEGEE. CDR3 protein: CASSNSGATYEQYF. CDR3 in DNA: TGTGCCAGCAGCAACTCAGGGGCCACCTACGAGCAGTACTTC.

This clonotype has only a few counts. CDR3 nucleotides: TGCGCCAGCAGTGGAAAGGTCGGCAGGTGGAACACTGAAGCTTTCTTT. Translated, it gives CASSGKVGRWNTEAFF. The chain carries TRBV10-2 and TRBJ1-1; D call uncertain. The V and J ends lost 4 bases and 1 base respectively, with 16 bases between them. Germline-derived CDR1 and CDR2 are WSHSY and SAAADI. This CDR3 has 16 amino acids.

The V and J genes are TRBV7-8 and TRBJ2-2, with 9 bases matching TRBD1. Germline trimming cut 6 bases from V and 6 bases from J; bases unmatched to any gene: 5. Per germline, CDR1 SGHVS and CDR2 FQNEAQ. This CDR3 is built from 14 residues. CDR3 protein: CASRSGTGPGELFF. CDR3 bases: TGTGCCAGCAGGTCTGGGACAGGGCCCGGGGAGCTGTTTTTT.

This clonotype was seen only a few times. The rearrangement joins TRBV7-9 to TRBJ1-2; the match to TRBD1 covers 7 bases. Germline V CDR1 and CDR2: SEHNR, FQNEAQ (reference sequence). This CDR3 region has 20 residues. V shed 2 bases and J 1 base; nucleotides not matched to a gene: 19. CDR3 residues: CASSLPKRPPGTVINYGYTF. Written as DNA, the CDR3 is TGTGCCAGCAGCTTACCGAAAAGGCCCCCCGGGACAGTTATTAACTATGGCTACACCTTC.

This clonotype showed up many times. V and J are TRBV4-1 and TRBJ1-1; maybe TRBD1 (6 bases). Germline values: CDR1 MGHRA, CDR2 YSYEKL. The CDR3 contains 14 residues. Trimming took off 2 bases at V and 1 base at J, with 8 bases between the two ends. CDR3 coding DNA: TGCGCCAGCAGCCAAACAGGGAAGAACACTGAAGCTTTCTTT. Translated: CASSQTGKNTEAFF.

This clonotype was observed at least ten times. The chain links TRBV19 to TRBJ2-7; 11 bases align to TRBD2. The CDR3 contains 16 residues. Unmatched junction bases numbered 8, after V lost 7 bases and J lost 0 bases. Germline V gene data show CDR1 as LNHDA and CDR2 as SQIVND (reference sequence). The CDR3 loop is CASTKAGLADSYEQYF. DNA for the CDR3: TGTGCCAGTACCAAGGCGGGACTAGCGGACTCCTACGAGCAGTACTTC.

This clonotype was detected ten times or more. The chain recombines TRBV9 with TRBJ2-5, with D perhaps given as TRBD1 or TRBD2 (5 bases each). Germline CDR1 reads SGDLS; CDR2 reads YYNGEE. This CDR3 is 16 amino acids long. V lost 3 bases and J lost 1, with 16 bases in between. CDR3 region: CASSGALRGGQETQYF. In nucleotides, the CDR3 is TGTGCCAGCAGCGGGGCCTTACGTGGGGGCCAAGAGACCCAGTACTTC. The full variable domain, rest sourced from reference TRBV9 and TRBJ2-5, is DSGVTQTPKHLITATGQRVTLRCSPRSGDLSVYWYQQSLDQGLQFLIQYYNGEERAKGNILERFSAQQFPDLHSELNLSSLELGDSALYFCASSGALRGGQETQYFGPGTRLLVL.

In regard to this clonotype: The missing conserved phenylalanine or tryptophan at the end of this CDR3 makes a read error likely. CDR3 coding DNA: TGTGCCAGTAGTATGGGACAGGGCAACACTGAAGCTTTCCTT. It codes for CASSMGQGNTEAFL. The rearrangement joins TRBV19 to TRBJ1-1, with 9 bases lining up with TRBD1. Per germline, CDR1 LNHDA and CDR2 SQIVND (reference sequence). V was pared by 3 bases and J by 2 bases, with 1 base of the junction left unmatched. The CDR3 has 14 residues.

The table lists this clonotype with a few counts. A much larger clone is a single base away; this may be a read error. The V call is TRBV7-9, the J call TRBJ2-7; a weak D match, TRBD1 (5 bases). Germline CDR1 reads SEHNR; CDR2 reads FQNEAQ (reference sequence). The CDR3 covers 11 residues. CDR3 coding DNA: TGTGCCAGCAGCTTCACAGGAGAGCAGTGCTTC. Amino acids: CASSFTGEQCF.

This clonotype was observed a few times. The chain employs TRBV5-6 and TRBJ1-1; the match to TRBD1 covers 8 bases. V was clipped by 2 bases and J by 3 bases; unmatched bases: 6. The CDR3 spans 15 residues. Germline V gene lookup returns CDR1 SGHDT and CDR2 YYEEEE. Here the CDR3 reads CASSLAGGWDTEAFF. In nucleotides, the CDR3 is TGTGCCAGCAGCTTAGCAGGGGGCTGGGACACTGAAGCTTTCTTT.

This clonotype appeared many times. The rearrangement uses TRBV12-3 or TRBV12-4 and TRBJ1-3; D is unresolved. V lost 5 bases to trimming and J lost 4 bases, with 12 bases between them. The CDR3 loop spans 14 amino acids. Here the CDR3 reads CASSPYDRGNTIYF. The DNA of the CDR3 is TGTGCCAGCAGTCCCTACGATCGAGGAAACACCATATATTTT.